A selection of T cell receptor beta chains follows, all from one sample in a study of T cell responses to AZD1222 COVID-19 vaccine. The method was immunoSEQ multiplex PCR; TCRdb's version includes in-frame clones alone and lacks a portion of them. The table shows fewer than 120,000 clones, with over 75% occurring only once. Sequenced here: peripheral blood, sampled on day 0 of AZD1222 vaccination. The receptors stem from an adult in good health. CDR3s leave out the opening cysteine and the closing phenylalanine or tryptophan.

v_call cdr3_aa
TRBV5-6 ASSWYSTRSEAF
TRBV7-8 ASSGLAGGPGEQF
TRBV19 ASSIILTDTQY
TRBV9 ASSMGGSNEKLF
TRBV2 ASSDEGTVTHEQY
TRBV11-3 ASSKPGIRETQY
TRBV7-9 ASSYRTAGNTIY
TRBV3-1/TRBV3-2 ASSQVPGYTEAF
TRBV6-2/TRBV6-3 ASSLATGTSFYNEQF
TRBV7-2 ASSSQGGETQY
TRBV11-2 ASSTTSGRAAETQY
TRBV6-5 ASSREPYEQY
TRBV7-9 ASSLVSLNTEAF
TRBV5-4 ASSSSGTPGAPLH
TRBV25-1 ASTRDTTNSPLH
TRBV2 ASSAPLRGYEQY
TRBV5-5 ASSLGLAGGETQY
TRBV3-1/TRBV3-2 ASSQGSGANVLT
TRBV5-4 ASSLEQLNTEAF
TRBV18 ASSSGQGHTEAF
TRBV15 ATSRDPKGARSYEQY
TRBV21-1 ASSHSRSIAGDYEQY
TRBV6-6 ASSYQGQGAPFL
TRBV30 AWSYNTGQGLGYT
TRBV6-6 ASSPLRLAGGMNTEAF
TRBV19 ASSMETVNTEAF
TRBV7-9 ASSWADNTEAF
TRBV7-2 ASRKGQGYLEQY
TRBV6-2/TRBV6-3 ASSSQSGTQF
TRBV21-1 ASSGRRQRPLDEQY
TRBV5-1 ASSRGGTGELF
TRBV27 ASSPIDLLSGSTDTQY
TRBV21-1 ASSKAVGQY
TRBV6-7 ASSYFSPRDEGNNEQF
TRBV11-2 ASSSHNLRLYNEQF
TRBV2 ASSDAGVNTDTQY
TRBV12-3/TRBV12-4 ASGEGAKNIQY
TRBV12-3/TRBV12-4 ASSEYSSSYT
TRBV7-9 ASSLPRAGYT
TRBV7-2 ASSSTTGYKNIQY
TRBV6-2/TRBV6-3 ASSALGQGTTYEQY
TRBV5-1 ASSLASASGQNIQY
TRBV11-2 ASRTTSDETQY
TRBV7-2 ASSDEPYEQY
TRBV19 ASSTTGKNGYT
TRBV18 ASSPQWGGGANYGYT